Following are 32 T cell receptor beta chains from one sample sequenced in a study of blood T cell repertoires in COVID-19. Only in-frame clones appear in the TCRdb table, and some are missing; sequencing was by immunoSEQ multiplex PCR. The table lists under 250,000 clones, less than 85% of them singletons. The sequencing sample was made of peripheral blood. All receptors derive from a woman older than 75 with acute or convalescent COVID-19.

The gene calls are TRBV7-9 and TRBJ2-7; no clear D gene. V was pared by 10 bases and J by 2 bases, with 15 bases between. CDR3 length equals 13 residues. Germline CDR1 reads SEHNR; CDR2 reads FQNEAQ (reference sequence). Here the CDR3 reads CANPCQVPYEQYF. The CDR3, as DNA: TGTGCCAACCCCTGCCAGGTACCCTACGAGCAGTACTTC.

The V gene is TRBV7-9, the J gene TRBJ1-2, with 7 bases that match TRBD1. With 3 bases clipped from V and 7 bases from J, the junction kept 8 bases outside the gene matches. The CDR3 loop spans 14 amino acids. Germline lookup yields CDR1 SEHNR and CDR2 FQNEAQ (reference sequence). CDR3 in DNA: TGTGCCAGCAGCTTTGGGACAGCGTCTATTGGCTACACCTTC. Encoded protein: CASSFGTASIGYTF.

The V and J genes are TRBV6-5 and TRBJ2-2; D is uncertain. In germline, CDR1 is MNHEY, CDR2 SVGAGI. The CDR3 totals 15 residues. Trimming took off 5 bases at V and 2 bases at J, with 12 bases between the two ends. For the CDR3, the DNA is TGTGCCAGCAGTCCGCGACAACCCAACACCGGGGAGCTGTTTTTT. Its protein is CASSPRQPNTGELFF.

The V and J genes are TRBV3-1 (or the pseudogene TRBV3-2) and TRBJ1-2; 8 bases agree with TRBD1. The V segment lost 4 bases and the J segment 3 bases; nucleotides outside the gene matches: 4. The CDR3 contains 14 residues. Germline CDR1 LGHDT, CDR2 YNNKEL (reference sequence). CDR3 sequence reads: CASSRVQGDYGYTF. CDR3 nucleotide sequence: TGTGCCAGCAGCCGGGTACAGGGGGACTATGGCTACACCTTC.

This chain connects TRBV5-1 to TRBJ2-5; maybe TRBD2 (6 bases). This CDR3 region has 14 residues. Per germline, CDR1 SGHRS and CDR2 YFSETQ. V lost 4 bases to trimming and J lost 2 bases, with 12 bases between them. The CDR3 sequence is CASSPAGDQETQYF. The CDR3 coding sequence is TGCGCCAGCAGCCCAGCGGGTGATCAAGAGACCCAGTACTTC.

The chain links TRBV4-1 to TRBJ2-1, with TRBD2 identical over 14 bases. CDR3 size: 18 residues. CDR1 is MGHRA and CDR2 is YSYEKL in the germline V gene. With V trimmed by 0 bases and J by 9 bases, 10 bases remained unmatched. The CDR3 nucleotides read TGCGCCAGCAGCCAAGATCCGGGACTAGCGGGGGCCAGGGGTGAGCAGTTCTTC. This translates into CASSQDPGLAGARGEQFF.

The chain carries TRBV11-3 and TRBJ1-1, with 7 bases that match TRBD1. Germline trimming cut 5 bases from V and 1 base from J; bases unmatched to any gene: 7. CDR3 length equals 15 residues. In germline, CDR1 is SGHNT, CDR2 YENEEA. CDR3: CASSLVGQTNTEAFF. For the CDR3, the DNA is TGTGCCAGCAGCCTAGTGGGACAGACGAACACTGAAGCTTTCTTT.

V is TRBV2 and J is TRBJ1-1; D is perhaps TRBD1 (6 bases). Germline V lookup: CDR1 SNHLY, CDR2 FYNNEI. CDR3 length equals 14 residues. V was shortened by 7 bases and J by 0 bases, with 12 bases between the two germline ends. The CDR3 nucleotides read TGTGCCAGCAAGATCCAGGGGATGAACACTGAAGCTTTCTTT. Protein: CASKIQGMNTEAFF.

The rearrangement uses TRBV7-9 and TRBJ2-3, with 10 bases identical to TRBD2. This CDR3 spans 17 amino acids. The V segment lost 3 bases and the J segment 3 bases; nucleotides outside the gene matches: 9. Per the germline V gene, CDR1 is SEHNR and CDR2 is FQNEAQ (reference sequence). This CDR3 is CASSFRITSGVTDTQYF. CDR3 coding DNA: TGTGCCAGCAGCTTCAGGATCACTAGCGGGGTGACAGATACGCAGTATTTT.

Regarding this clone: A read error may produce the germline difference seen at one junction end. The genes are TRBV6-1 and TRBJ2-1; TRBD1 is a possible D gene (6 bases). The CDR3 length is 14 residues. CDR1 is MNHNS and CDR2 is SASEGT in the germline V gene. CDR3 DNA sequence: TGTGCCAGCACTGAACAGGGCTCATACAATGAGCAGTTCTTC. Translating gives CASTEQGSYNEQFF.

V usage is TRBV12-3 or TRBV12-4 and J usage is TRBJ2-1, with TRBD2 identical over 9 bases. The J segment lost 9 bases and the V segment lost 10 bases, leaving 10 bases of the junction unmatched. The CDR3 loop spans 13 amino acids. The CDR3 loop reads CAIRRGGAVEQFF. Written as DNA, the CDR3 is TGTGCCATCCGACGCGGGGGGGCCGTTGAGCAGTTCTTC.

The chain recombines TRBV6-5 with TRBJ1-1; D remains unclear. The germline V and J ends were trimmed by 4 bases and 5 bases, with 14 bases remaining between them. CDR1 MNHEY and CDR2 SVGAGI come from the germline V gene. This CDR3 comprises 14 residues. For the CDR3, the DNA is TGTGCCAGCAGTTCCACGGGGTGGGAGACTGAAGCTTTCTTT. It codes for CASSSTGWETEAFF.

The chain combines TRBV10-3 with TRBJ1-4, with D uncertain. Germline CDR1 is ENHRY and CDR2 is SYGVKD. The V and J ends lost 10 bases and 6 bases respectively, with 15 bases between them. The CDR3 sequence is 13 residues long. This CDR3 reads CATSGSIDEKLFF. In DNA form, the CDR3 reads TGTGCCACCTCCGGGTCCATCGATGAAAAACTGTTTTTT.

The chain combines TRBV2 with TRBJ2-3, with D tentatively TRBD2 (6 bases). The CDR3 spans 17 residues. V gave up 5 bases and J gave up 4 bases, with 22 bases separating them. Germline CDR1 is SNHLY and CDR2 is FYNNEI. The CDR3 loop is CASSRLPLRRGSDTQYF. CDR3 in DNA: TGTGCCAGCAGTCGATTGCCCCTCCGGAGGGGCTCAGATACGCAGTATTTT. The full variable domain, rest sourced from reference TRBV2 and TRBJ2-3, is EPEVTQTPSHQVTQMGQEVILRCVPISNHLYFYWYRQILGQKVEFLVSFYNNEISEKSEIFDDQFSVERPDGSNFTLKIRSTKLEDSAMYFCASSRLPLRRGSDTQYFGPGTRLTVL.

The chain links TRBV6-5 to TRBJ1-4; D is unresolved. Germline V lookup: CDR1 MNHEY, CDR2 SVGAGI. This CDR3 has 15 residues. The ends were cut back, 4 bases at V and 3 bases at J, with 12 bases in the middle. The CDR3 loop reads CASSLGHRANEKLFF. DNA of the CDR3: TGTGCCAGCAGTTTAGGTCACAGAGCTAATGAAAAACTGTTTTTT.

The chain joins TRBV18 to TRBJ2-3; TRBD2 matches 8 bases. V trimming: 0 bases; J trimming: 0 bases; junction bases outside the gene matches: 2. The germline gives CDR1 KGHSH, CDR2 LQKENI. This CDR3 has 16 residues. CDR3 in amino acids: CASSPPVAGSTDTQYF. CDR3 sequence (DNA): TGTGCCAGCTCACCACCGGTAGCGGGGAGCACAGATACGCAGTATTTT.

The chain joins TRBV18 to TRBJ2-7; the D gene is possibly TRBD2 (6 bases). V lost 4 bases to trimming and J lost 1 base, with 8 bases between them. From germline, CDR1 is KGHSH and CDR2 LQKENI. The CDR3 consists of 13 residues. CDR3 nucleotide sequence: TGTGCCAGCTCACGGACTACATCCTACGAGCAGTACTTC. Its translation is CASSRTTSYEQYF. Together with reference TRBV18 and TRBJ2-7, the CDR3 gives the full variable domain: NAGVMQNPRHLVRRRGQEARLRCSPMKGHSHVYWYRQLPEEGLKFMVYLQKENIIDESGMPKERFSAEFPKEGPSILRIQQVVRGDSAAYFCASSRTTSYEQYFGPGTRLTVT.

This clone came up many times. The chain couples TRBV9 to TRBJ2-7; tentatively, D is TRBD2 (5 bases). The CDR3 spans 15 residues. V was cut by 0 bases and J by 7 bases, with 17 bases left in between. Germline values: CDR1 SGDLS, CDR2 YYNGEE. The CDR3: CASSVDGRVGSEQYF. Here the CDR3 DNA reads TGTGCCAGCAGCGTAGATGGTCGGGTGGGGAGTGAGCAGTACTTC. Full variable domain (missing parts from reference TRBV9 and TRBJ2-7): DSGVTQTPKHLITATGQRVTLRCSPRSGDLSVYWYQQSLDQGLQFLIQYYNGEERAKGNILERFSAQQFPDLHSELNLSSLELGDSALYFCASSVDGRVGSEQYFGPGTRLTVT.

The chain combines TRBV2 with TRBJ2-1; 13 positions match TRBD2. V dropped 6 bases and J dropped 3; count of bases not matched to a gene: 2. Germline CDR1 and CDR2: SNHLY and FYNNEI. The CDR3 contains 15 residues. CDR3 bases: TGTGCCAGCAGCAGGACTAGCGGGGGCTACAATGAGCAGTTCTTC. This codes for CASSRTSGGYNEQFF.

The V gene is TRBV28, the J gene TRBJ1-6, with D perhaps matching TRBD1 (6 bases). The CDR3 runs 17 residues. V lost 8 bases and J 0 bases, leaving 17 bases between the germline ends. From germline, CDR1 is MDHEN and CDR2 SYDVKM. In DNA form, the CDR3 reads TGTGCCAGCGGGACCCGGGACATCAGCTCCTATAATTCACCCCTCCACTTT. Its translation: CASGTRDISSYNSPLHF.

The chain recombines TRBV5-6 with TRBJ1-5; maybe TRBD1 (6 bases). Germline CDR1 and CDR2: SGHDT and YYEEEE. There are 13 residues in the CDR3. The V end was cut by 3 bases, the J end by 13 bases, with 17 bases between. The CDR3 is CASSSSGAGAQHF. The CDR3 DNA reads TGTGCCAGCAGCTCAAGCGGGGCAGGGGCGCAGCATTTT.

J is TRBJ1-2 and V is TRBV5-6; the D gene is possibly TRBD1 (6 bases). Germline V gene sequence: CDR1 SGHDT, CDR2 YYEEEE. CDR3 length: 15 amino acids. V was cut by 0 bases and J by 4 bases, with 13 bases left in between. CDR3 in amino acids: CASSLVQGSPYGYTF. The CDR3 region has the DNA TGTGCCAGCAGCTTGGTGCAGGGGAGTCCCTATGGCTACACCTTC.

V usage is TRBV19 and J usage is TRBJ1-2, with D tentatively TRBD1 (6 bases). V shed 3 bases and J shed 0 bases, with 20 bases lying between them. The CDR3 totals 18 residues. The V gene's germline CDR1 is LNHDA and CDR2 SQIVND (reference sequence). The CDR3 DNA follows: TGTGCCAGTAGTATTTTTTCGGGCAGGTCAGGGGCTAACTATGGCTACACCTTC. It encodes CASSIFSGRSGANYGYTF.

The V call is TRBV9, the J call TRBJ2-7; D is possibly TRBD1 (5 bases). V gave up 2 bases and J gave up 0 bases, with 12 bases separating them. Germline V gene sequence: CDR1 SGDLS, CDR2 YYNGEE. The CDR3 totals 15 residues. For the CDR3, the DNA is TGTGCCAGCAGCGTCTCGGACACTTACTCCTACGAGCAGTACTTC. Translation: CASSVSDTYSYEQYF.

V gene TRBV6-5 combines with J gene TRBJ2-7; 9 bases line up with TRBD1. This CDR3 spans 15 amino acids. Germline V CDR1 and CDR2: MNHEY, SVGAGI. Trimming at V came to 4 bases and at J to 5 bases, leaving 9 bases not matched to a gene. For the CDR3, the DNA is TGTGCCAGCAGTTGGGGACAGGGACGAATGGACGAGCAGTACTTC. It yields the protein CASSWGQGRMDEQYF.

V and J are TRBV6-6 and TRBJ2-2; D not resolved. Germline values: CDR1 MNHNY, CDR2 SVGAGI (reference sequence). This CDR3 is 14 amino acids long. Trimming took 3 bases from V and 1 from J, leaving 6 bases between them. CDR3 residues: CASSYRGNTGELFF. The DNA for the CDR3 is TGTGCCAGCAGTTATCGAGGGAACACCGGGGAGCTGTTTTTT.

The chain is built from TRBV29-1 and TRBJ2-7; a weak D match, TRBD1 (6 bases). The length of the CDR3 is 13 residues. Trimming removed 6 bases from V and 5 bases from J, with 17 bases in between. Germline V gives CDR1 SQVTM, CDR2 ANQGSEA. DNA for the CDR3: TGCAGCGTGGAGGCACAGGGACCGGACGAGCAGTACTTC. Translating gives CSVEAQGPDEQYF.

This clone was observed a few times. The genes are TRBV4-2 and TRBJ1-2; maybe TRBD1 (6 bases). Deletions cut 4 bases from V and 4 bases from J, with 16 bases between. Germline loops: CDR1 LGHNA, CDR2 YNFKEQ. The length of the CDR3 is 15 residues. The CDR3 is CASSRRLQGGYGYTF. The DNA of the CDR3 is TGTGCCAGCAGCCGACGTCTACAGGGCGGCTATGGCTACACCTTC.

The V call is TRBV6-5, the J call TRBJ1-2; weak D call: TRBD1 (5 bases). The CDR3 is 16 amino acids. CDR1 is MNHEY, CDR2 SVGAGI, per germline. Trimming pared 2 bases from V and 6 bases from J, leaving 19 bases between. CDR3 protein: CASSYVGEVWRDGYTF. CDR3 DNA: TGTGCCAGCAGTTACGTGGGGGAGGTTTGGCGTGATGGCTACACCTTC.

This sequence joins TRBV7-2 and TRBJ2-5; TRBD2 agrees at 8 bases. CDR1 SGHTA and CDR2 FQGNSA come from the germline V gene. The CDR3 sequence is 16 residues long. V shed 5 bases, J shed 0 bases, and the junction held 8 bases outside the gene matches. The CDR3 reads CASSRRAGAYQETQYF. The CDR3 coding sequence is TGTGCCAGCAGCAGACGAGCGGGGGCATACCAAGAGACCCAGTACTTC.

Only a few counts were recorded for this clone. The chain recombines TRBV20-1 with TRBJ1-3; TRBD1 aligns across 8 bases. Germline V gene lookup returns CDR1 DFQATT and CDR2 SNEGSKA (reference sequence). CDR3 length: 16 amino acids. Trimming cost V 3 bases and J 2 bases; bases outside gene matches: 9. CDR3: CSASVGTGGTGNTIYF. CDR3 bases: TGCAGTGCTAGTGTCGGTACAGGGGGAACTGGAAACACCATATATTTT.

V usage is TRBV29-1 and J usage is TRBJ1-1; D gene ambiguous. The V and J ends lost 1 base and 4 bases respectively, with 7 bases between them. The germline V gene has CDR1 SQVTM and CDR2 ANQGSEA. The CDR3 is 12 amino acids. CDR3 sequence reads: CSVEAGGTEAFF. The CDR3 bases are TGCAGCGTTGAAGCCGGTGGCACTGAAGCTTTCTTT.